One T cell receptor beta chain is described in this entry. Its target is unknown. A much larger clone differs from this one at a single base, so this may be a read error. CDR3 length equals 14 residues. Germline assignment: CDR1 KGHSH and CDR2 LQKENI. Blood genomic DNA input for TRB amplification was roughly 220-500 ng. The sample comes from a study of T and B cells in COVID-19 patients. Looking at the study overall: Blood was sampled from COVID-19 patients who were either actively infected or recovered. Critical illness requiring mechanical ventilation or extracorporeal membrane oxygenation affected about 65% of the 20 active-infection patients.

BIOMED2 TRB-A/B primer pools were used in multiplex TRB PCR. TCRdb fed the multiplex PCR reads into MiXCR, producing one record per CDR3 protein. The sample carries around 5,400 distinct CDR3 sequences, 25% to 35% recorded once. Study-level findings and limits: Exclusive to the recovered cohort were some 2,300 TCR clusters, roughly 34 of them with low generation probability.

The rearrangement joins TRBV18 to TRBJ1-5; 9 bases are a match to TRBD1. The TCR was taken from a human donor with active COVID-19. Material for sequencing was blood. The CDR3 DNA reads as TGTGTCAGCTCATCGGGACAGGGAAGGCAGCCCCAGCATTTT. Residues: CVSSSGQGRQPQHF.